This is a list of T cell receptor beta chains from one sample in a study of blood T cell repertoires in COVID-19. The protocol was immunoSEQ multiplex PCR, while the TCRdb copy is restricted to in-frame clones and leaves out a portion. The table includes fewer than 200,000 clones, 80% to 90% detected once. Sequencing input: PBMCs or T cells enriched from blood (not recorded which). The receptor source for this set is a man aged 50 to 60 who had recovered from COVID-19. CDR3s include the opening cysteine and the closing phenylalanine or tryptophan. A D gene is named only where the DNA matches it firmly. Size is omitted from some rows. Given values are once, few, many or a class for expanded clones.

V gene	clone size	J gene	D gene	CDR3 DNA	CDR3 protein
TRBV7-9	-	TRBJ1-2	-	TGTGCCAGCAGCCCCGTCCCAGGGTCTTCTAACTATGGCTACACCTTC	CASSPVPGSSNYGYTF
TRBV4-1	once	TRBJ1-1	TRBD1	TGCGCCAGCAGCCAAATAGGTACGAGGGGGCCGAACACTGAAGCTTTCTTT	CASSQIGTRGPNTEAFF
TRBV11-2	-	TRBJ1-6	TRBD1	TGTGCCAGCAGCTCCGACAGGGCGCGCAATTCACCCCTCCACTTT	CASSSDRARNSPLHF
TRBV11-2	few	TRBJ2-3	TRBD2	TGTGCCAGCAGCTTGGGACTAGCGGGGGGGTATCGGGGAGATACGCAGTATTTT	CASSLGLAGGYRGDTQYF
TRBV6-2/TRBV6-3	-	TRBJ2-1	TRBD2	TGTGCCAGCAGTTTAGGCGGGGGGGGCTCCAATGAGCAGTTCTTC	CASSLGGGGSNEQFF
TRBV4-3	once	TRBJ1-1	-	TGCGCCAGCAGCCAAGAACAGGGTTTTAATAGTGAAGCTTTCTTT	CASSQEQGFNSEAFF
TRBV9	-	TRBJ1-5	-	TGTGCCAGCAGCGGAGGGTCCGGGCCTAATCAGCCCCAGCATTTT	CASSGGSGPNQPQHF
TRBV3-1/TRBV3-2	-	TRBJ1-2	-	TGTGCCAGCAGCCAAGGACAGAACTATGGCTACACCTTC	CASSQGQNYGYTF
TRBV19	-	TRBJ1-5	TRBD1	TGTGCCAGTAGTCCCAGGGGGCGTAGCAATCAGCCCCAGCATTTT	CASSPRGRSNQPQHF
TRBV19	-	TRBJ2-2	TRBD2	TGTGCCAGTAGTGGTCTGGCGGGGGGGAACACCGGGGAGCTGTTTTTT	CASSGLAGGNTGELFF
TRBV20-1	-	TRBJ2-7	-	TGCAGTGCTAGGACTAGCTACGAGCAGTACTTC	CSARTSYEQYF
TRBV5-1	-	TRBJ2-5	TRBD1	TGCGCCAGCAGCTTGGGGGACAGCCAAGAGACCCAGTACTTC	CASSLGDSQETQYF
TRBV6-5	-	TRBJ2-7	-	TGTGCCAGCATAATGGCAGGAACCTCCTACGAGCAGTACTTC	CASIMAGTSYEQYF
TRBV6-1	-	TRBJ2-3	TRBD1	TGTGCCAGCCGGGACAGCTTGACAGATACGCAGTATTTT	CASRDSLTDTQYF
TRBV2	-	TRBJ1-2	TRBD1	TGTGCCAGCAGTGTGACAGGGGCCCAGGGTGGCTACACCTTC	CASSVTGAQGGYTF
TRBV12-3/TRBV12-4	-	TRBJ1-1	-	TGTGCCAGCAGTTTTGGGGGGTTCACTGAAGCTTTCTTT	CASSFGGFTEAFF
TRBV5-1	-	TRBJ2-2	TRBD2	TGCGCCAGCAGCCCCTTAGCGGGGGGGCCTTCCGGGGAGCTGTTTTTT	CASSPLAGGPSGELFF
TRBV2	-	TRBJ1-1	TRBD1	TGTGCCAGCAGGCAAGAGACAGGGCTGAACACTGAAGCTTTCTTT	CASRQETGLNTEAFF
TRBV28	-	TRBJ2-7	TRBD2	TGTGCCAGCAGTATGCCAGCGGGGGGGTCCTACGAGCAGTACTTC	CASSMPAGGSYEQYF
TRBV5-4	-	TRBJ2-2	TRBD2	TGTGCCAGCAGCCCACCGGGACTAGCGGGCACCGGGGAGCTGTTTTTT	CASSPPGLAGTGELFF
TRBV10-3	-	TRBJ1-2	-	TGTGCCATCAGTTCGGAGGGAGGCCATGGCTACACCTTC	CAISSEGGHGYTF
TRBV6-5	-	TRBJ1-3	-	TGTGCCAGCAGTTCGGGACTCTACTCTGGAAACACCATATATTTT	CASSSGLYSGNTIYF
TRBV5-1	few	TRBJ2-1	TRBD1	TGCGCCAGCAGGTCCGGACAGGTTACTAAGGATGAGCAGTTCTTC	CASRSGQVTKDEQFF
TRBV3-1/TRBV3-2	-	TRBJ2-7	TRBD1	TGTGCCAGCAGCCAAGCGGTCGGGACAGGCGAGCAGTACTTC	CASSQAVGTGEQYF
TRBV2	-	TRBJ2-5	TRBD2	TGTGCCAGCAGTGAATCGGGGGGGACACTCCAAGAGACCCAGTACTTC	CASSESGGTLQETQYF
TRBV29-1	-	TRBJ1-2	-	TGCAGCGTTGACAGCGTTAACTATGGCTACACCTTC	CSVDSVNYGYTF
TRBV4-1	once	TRBJ2-3	TRBD2	TGCGCCAGCAGCCAAGTGGGACGGGGGGGCATGTATACGCAGTATTTT	CASSQVGRGGMYTQYF
TRBV27	once	TRBJ1-1	-	TGTGCCAGCGGGAACAGGTTAGAAAACACTGAAGCTTTCTTT	CASGNRLENTEAFF
TRBV4-3	-	TRBJ1-4	TRBD1	TGCGCCAGCAGCCGGGACAGGGGGGTTAATGAAAAACTGTTTTTT	CASSRDRGVNEKLFF
TRBV7-9	once	TRBJ2-2	TRBD1	TGTGCCAGCAGCACGGACAGGGGGAAATTTGCCGGGGAGCTGTTTTTT	CASSTDRGKFAGELFF
TRBV15	-	TRBJ2-7	-	TGTGCCACCAGCAGAGATCCGTGGGCGGGGGCGGGCTACGAGCAGTACTTC	CATSRDPWAGAGYEQYF
TRBV9	-	TRBJ2-2	-	TGTGCCAGCAGCGTAGCCAAAATGTCAAACACCGGGGAGCTGTTTTTT	CASSVAKMSNTGELFF
TRBV19	-	TRBJ1-2	TRBD1	TGTGCCGTCCTGGCCCCGGGACAGACTTTCTATGGCTACACCTTC	CAVLAPGQTFYGYTF
TRBV6-5	-	TRBJ2-7	-	TGTGCCAGCAGCAACCAGTTCGAGCAGTACTTC	CASSNQFEQYF
TRBV24-1	-	TRBJ1-2	-	TGTGCCACCAGTGACCCAGGGGCCGGCTACACCTTC	CATSDPGAGYTF
TRBV6-5	-	TRBJ1-4	-	TGTGCCAGCAGTTACGATGGGGGCCGGGGTGAAAAACTGTTTTTT	CASSYDGGRGEKLFF
TRBV30	-	TRBJ2-7	TRBD2	TGTGCCTGCTCCCCTCTTTCCCGGGAGGGGCAGTACTTC	CACSPLSREGQYF
TRBV30	-	TRBJ2-2	-	TGTGCCTGGACAAGAGGGATTTTAGGCACCGGGGAGCTGTTTTTT	CAWTRGILGTGELFF
TRBV7-2	-	TRBJ2-3	-	TGTGCCAGCAGCCCCTCGCGGTCGCAGTATTTT	CASSPSRSQYF
TRBV6-4	-	TRBJ2-2	-	TGTGCCAGCAGTGGGACGGCCTCCTCGAACACCGGGGAACTGTTTTTT	CASSGTASSNTGELFF
TRBV29-1	once	TRBJ2-2	TRBD1	TGCAGCGCCCAGAGGACAGGGAACACCGGGGAGCTGTTTTTT	CSAQRTGNTGELFF
TRBV6-5	-	TRBJ1-1	-	TGTGCCAGCAAGGAAAACCGGGAAGAAGCTTTCTTT	CASKENREEAFF
TRBV10-2	-	TRBJ1-2	-	TGCGCCAGCATGGAGGGAGACTATGGCTACACCTTC	CASMEGDYGYTF
TRBV15	few	TRBJ2-7	TRBD1	TGTGCCACCAGCAGAGACAGGGGGCCCTCCTCCTACGAGCAGTACTTC	CATSRDRGPSSYEQYF
TRBV5-1	once	TRBJ2-3	TRBD1	TGCGCCAGCAGTTACCGTTCGGGACAGGGGGTCGGCACAGATACGCAGTATTTT	CASSYRSGQGVGTDTQYF
TRBV5-4	-	TRBJ1-6	TRBD1	TGTGCCAGCAGCTTGGGGGGGACAGTCGACCCACCCCTCCACTTT	CASSLGGTVDPPLHF
TRBV15	-	TRBJ2-7	-	TGTGCCACCAGCAGAGACACCTACGAGCAGTACTTC	CATSRDTYEQYF
TRBV7-2	-	TRBJ2-2	-	TGTGCCAGCATCTCCGGGTTCGGTTCCGGGGAGCTGTTTTTT	CASISGFGSGELFF
TRBV28	-	TRBJ1-1	-	TGTGCCAGCAATGGGCCAGACCCTATGAACACTGAAGCTTTCTTT	CASNGPDPMNTEAFF
TRBV27	once	TRBJ1-6	TRBD1	TGTGCCAGCTGCTCGGGACAGGGCGTTTCACCCCTCCACTTT	CASCSGQGVSPLHF
TRBV6-2/TRBV6-3	-	TRBJ2-3	-	TGTGCCAGCAGTTACGGCGACTCATACACAGATACGCAGTATTTT	CASSYGDSYTDTQYF
TRBV7-9	-	TRBJ1-2	-	TGTGCCAGCAGCCCGGAGGGGGGGCGCGGTGGCTACACCTTC	CASSPEGGRGGYTF
TRBV27	-	TRBJ1-6	TRBD1	TGTGCCAGCAGCCCGGGGAGACAGGGTTCACCCCTCCACTTT	CASSPGRQGSPLHF